The 28 T cell receptor beta chains below were found in one sample sequenced in a study of T cells in Graves' hyperthyroidism and ophthalmopathy (dated by TCRdb to about 2019). Receptors were amplified or captured by multiplex PCR. The instrument was an Illumina HiSeq 2000. The TCR beta CDR3 regions were amplified from the RNA transcripts. A first-round RT-PCR of the TCR CDR3 used the HTBI primer set with the Qiagen OneStep RT-PCR kit. TCRdb reprocessing: public reads trimmed at Q25 with fastp, clones called with MiXCR, in-frame beta chains kept. CDR3 protein duplicates are merged, each entry listing the most common genes and DNA. The sample table contains around 290,000 distinct CDR3 sequences; only one count was recorded for about a sixth of them. The top ten constitute around 61% of the sample. The sequenced sample was blood. The receptors stem from a woman between 55 and 75 years old with Graves' ophthalmopathy.

This clonotype was counted only a few times. The CDR3 protein is CASSYGIGETQYF. In DNA form, the CDR3 reads TGCGCCAGCAGCTACGGCATTGGGGAGACCCAGTACTTC. The J gene is TRBJ2-5, the V gene TRBV5-1, with D unclear. The V gene's germline CDR1 is SGHRS and CDR2 YFSETQ. Trimming left V 3 bases short and J 5 bases short, with 11 bases between. CDR3 length: 13 residues.

The chain uses TRBV2 and TRBJ1-6; tentatively, D is TRBD1 (5 bases). The CDR3 is 15 residues long. V lost 7 bases and J 5 bases, leaving 15 bases between the germline ends. In germline, CDR1 is SNHLY, CDR2 FYNNEI. CDR3 DNA: TGTGCCAGCAATGGTTGGGACGTAAATAATTCACCCCTCCACTTT. Translating it yields CASNGWDVNNSPLHF.

This clonotype occurred a few times. The chain couples TRBV7-9 to TRBJ1-2, with D hard to call. Germline V gives CDR1 SEHNR, CDR2 FQNEAQ (reference sequence). The CDR3 is made up of 16 amino acids. Trimming shortened V by 3 bases and J by 5 bases, and 19 bases separated the two germline ends. CDR3: CASSFSDGTAGYGYTF. The DNA of the CDR3 is TGTGCCAGCAGCTTCTCTGATGGAACGGCGGGGTATGGCTACACCTTC.

The chain links TRBV6-5 to TRBJ2-5; TRBD1 might be the D (6 bases). The V gene lost 0 bases and the J gene lost 3 bases, with 20 bases spanning the gap. The germline gives CDR1 MNHEY, CDR2 SVGAGI. The CDR3 is 18 amino acids. In nucleotides, the CDR3 is TGTGCCAGCAGTTACTCGGGGGCAGCTATTCAAATCGAAGAGACCCAGTACTTC. Encoded protein: CASSYSGAAIQIEETQYF.

This clonotype was observed at least ten times. The chain links TRBV6-1 to TRBJ1-5; D is unclear. The CDR3 runs 12 residues. V was shortened by 4 bases and J by 10 bases, with 11 bases between the two germline ends. The germline gives CDR1 MNHNS, CDR2 SASEGT. CDR3 bases: TGTGCCAGCAGTGGCCAGTCAGATCCCCAGCATTTT. This gives the protein CASSGQSDPQHF.

This chain connects TRBV5-4 to TRBJ2-1; unclear D gene. Germline CDR1 is SGHNT and CDR2 is YYREEE (reference sequence). With 1 base removed from V and 8 bases from J, the gap between germline ends came to 7 bases. The CDR3 consists of 12 residues. The CDR3 loop is CASSLHVYEQFF. The CDR3 coding sequence is TGTGCCAGCAGCTTGCACGTTTATGAGCAGTTCTTC.

The chain uses TRBV5-1 and TRBJ2-1; TRBD2 aligns across 11 bases. This CDR3 contains 15 residues. The ends lost 4 bases at V and 6 bases at J; junction bases unmatched: 6. Per the germline V gene, CDR1 is SGHRS and CDR2 is YFSETQ. CDR3 in amino acids: CASSPLLAGVNEQFF. The CDR3 DNA sequence: TGCGCCAGCAGCCCACTACTAGCGGGAGTCAATGAGCAGTTCTTC.

The gene calls are TRBV7-2 and TRBJ2-7; 8 nucleotides match TRBD1. Germline V CDR1 and CDR2: SGHTA, FQGNSA. Germline trimming cut 1 base from V and 2 bases from J; bases unmatched to any gene: 10. This CDR3 comprises 17 residues. CDR3 in DNA: TGTGCCAGCAGCTTAGGCCCTGGACAGGGTCTTCCCTACGAGCAGTACTTC. Translating gives CASSLGPGQGLPYEQYF.

This clonotype was picked up many times. Germline and junction disagree at one end, which may indicate a read error. The CDR3 nucleotides are TGTGCCAGCAGTCAAGCGACAGGGAAGGCGGATGAAAAACTGTTTTTT. Protein sequence: CASSQATGKADEKLFF. This chain connects TRBV6-1 to TRBJ1-4, with 7 nucleotides matching TRBD1. CDR1 is MNHNS and CDR2 is SASEGT in the germline V gene. The CDR3 contains 16 residues.

This clonotype was observed a few times. This chain connects TRBV5-1 to TRBJ2-1; D is perhaps TRBD2 (6 bases). V lost 0 bases to trimming and J lost 5 bases, with 15 bases between them. The germline gives CDR1 SGHRS, CDR2 YFSETQ. CDR3 length equals 16 residues. The CDR3 sequence is CASSLEPSEVNNEQFF. Written as DNA, the CDR3 is TGCGCCAGCAGCTTGGAACCTAGCGAGGTTAACAATGAGCAGTTCTTC.

This clonotype was counted many times. This sequence joins TRBV2 and TRBJ2-7; TRBD2 matches 11 bases. The CDR3 is 16 amino acids. Germline values: CDR1 SNHLY, CDR2 FYNNEI. Unmatched junction bases numbered 11, after V lost 6 bases and J lost 4 bases. The CDR3 is CASRGGASGGRYEQYF. DNA of the CDR3: TGTGCCAGCAGAGGAGGGGCTAGCGGGGGGCGATACGAGCAGTACTTC.

This clonotype has ten or more counts. In DNA, the CDR3 is TGCAGTGCTAGGGGGACAGCTAACTATGGCTACACCTTC. Its translation is CSARGTANYGYTF. This chain joins TRBV20-1 and TRBJ1-2; 7 bases are a match to TRBD1. This CDR3 contains 13 residues. Germline assignment: CDR1 DFQATT and CDR2 SNEGSKA (reference sequence). After removal of 3 bases from V and 0 bases from J, the junction contained 1 base not matched to a gene.

This chain uses TRBV11-2 with TRBJ2-5; 9 positions match TRBD2. Trimming cost V 5 bases and J 5 bases; bases outside gene matches: 6. In germline, CDR1 is SGHAT, CDR2 FQNNGV. This CDR3 has 14 amino acids. The CDR3 DNA reads as TGTGCCAGCAGCCTCGGACTAGCGACGGAGACCCAGTACTTC. Translated, it gives CASSLGLATETQYF.

This clonotype was observed many times. The chain has TRBV29-1 and TRBJ2-7; possible D gene TRBD1, 5 bases. This CDR3 contains 12 residues. Germline CDR1 is SQVTM and CDR2 is ANQGSEA. V was trimmed by 3 bases and J by 6 bases, leaving 12 bases between them. CDR3 sequence (DNA): TGCAGCGTTGATGGCCAGGGAAGCGAGCAGTACTTC. Amino acid sequence: CSVDGQGSEQYF.

The chain combines TRBV12-3 or TRBV12-4 with TRBJ1-5; D remains ambiguous. The germline V and J ends were trimmed by 3 bases and 3 bases, with 12 bases remaining between them. The length of the CDR3 is 15 residues. DNA for the CDR3: TGTGCCAGCAGTTTGTTTGGAGGGAACAATCAGCCCCAGCATTTT. Residues: CASSLFGGNNQPQHF.

This clonotype was seen at least ten times. The rearrangement links TRBV7-6 to TRBJ2-1; D may be TRBD1 or TRBD2 (6 bases each). Germline V lookup: CDR1 SGHVS, CDR2 FNYEAQ. There are 13 residues in the CDR3. Between the trimmed V and J ends, which lost 5 bases and 5 bases, there was a span of 10 bases. The CDR3 DNA reads as TGTGCCAGCAGCATAGGGGGGAACAATGAGCAGTTCTTC. This gives the protein CASSIGGNNEQFF.

This clonotype came up many times. V usage is TRBV7-9 and J usage is TRBJ1-2; D perhaps matches TRBD1 (6 bases). This CDR3 is built from 14 residues. Germline V lookup: CDR1 SEHNR, CDR2 FQNEAQ (reference sequence). The germline V and J ends were trimmed by 5 bases and 4 bases, with 14 bases remaining between them. The CDR3 here is CASSKGGFAYGYTF. As DNA, the CDR3 is TGTGCCAGCAGCAAGGGGGGATTCGCCTATGGCTACACCTTC.

This clonotype was seen repeatedly, ten times or more. This rearrangement joins TRBV7-2 to TRBJ1-2; TRBD1 matches at 8 bases. The CDR3 totals 14 residues. Germline CDR1 and CDR2: SGHTA and FQGNSA. The ends lost 5 bases at V and 7 bases at J; junction bases unmatched: 9. CDR3 in DNA: TGTGCCAGCAGCATCTACTCAGGGGGCGGTGGCTACACCTTC. Residues: CASSIYSGGGGYTF.

This clonotype was observed a handful of times. This chain links TRBV19 with TRBJ2-3; D may be TRBD1 (5 bases). V was shortened by 3 bases and J by 3 bases, with 10 bases between the two germline ends. Germline CDR1 LNHDA, CDR2 SQIVND (reference sequence). CDR3 length: 14 amino acids. The DNA for the CDR3 is TGTGCCAGTAGTATGCCTGCAGGGACAGATACGCAGTATTTT. This translates into CASSMPAGTDTQYF.

This clonotype showed up many times. The chain has TRBV20-1 and TRBJ2-7; 10 bases line up with TRBD1. The CDR3 runs to 12 residues. The germline CDR1 and CDR2 sequences are DFQATT and SNEGSKA (reference sequence). V shed 8 bases and J 7 bases; nucleotides not matched to a gene: 8. CDR3 residues: CSPKDRGHEQYF. The CDR3 coding sequence is TGCAGTCCAAAAGACAGGGGGCATGAGCAGTACTTC.

Ten or more counts support this clonotype. The V and J genes are TRBV18 and TRBJ1-5; 10 bases fit TRBD1. The V segment lost 6 bases and the J segment 7 bases; nucleotides outside the gene matches: 12. The CDR3 consists of 16 residues. The V gene's germline CDR1 is KGHSH and CDR2 LQKENI. The CDR3 DNA reads as TGTGCCAGCTCCCAACGTGGGACAGGGGTCGGACAGCCCCAGCATTTT. It translates to CASSQRGTGVGQPQHF.

This clonotype was seen at least ten times. V usage is TRBV27 and J usage is TRBJ2-1; D is perhaps TRBD2 (6 bases). CDR3 size: 16 residues. Trimming pared 6 bases from V and 4 bases from J, leaving 19 bases between. Germline V lookup: CDR1 MNHEY, CDR2 SMNVEV (reference sequence). The CDR3 here is CASRSLSGQNYNEQFF. DNA for the CDR3: TGTGCCAGCAGGTCCCTCAGCGGGCAAAATTACAATGAGCAGTTCTTC.

V is TRBV20-1 and J is TRBJ2-7; 7 nucleotides agree with TRBD1. CDR3 length: 13 residues. V lost 2 bases to trimming and J lost 2 bases; unmatched junction nucleotides: 3. The V gene's germline CDR1 is DFQATT and CDR2 SNEGSKA (reference sequence). The CDR3, as DNA: TGCAGTGCTAGAACAGGGGCCACCTACGAGCAGTACTTC. This translates into CSARTGATYEQYF.

The rearrangement links TRBV28 to TRBJ1-6, with D unclear. The CDR3 spans 16 residues. V was clipped by 1 base and J by 2 bases, with 9 bases between them. Germline V gene data show CDR1 as MDHEN and CDR2 as SYDVKM. Here the CDR3 DNA reads TGTGCCAGCAGTTTATCACCAGAGCCCTATAATTCACCCCTCCACTTT. This codes for CASSLSPEPYNSPLHF. The variable domain in full, with the rest retrieved from reference TRBV28 and TRBJ1-6, is DVKVTQSSRYLVKRTGEKVFLECVQDMDHENMFWYRQDPGLGLRLIYFSYDVKMKEKGDIPEGYSVSREKKERFSLILESASTNQTSMYLCASSLSPEPYNSPLHFGNGTRLTVT.

V usage is TRBV4-1 and J usage is TRBJ2-7; D might be TRBD1 or TRBD2, each matching 5 bases. The germline V gene has CDR1 MGHRA and CDR2 YSYEKL. The CDR3 spans 15 residues. Trimming removed 9 bases from V and 4 bases from J, with 22 bases in between. The CDR3 bases are TGCGCCAGGGGGCCCGGGGTTCGTCCCCCTTACGAGCAGTACTTC. Its protein is CARGPGVRPPYEQYF.

This clonotype was detected ten times or more. This rearrangement joins TRBV9 to TRBJ2-7, with 7 bases that match TRBD1. CDR1 is SGDLS and CDR2 is YYNGEE in the germline V gene. The J segment lost 6 bases and the V segment lost 3 bases, leaving 9 bases of the junction unmatched. The CDR3 runs to 14 residues. The CDR3 is CASSEDRSGLEQYF. The CDR3 DNA follows: TGTGCCAGCAGCGAGGACAGGAGTGGGCTCGAGCAGTACTTC.

This clonotype occurred a few times. V usage is TRBV6-1 and J usage is TRBJ2-3; D possibly corresponds to TRBD2 (7 bases). The germline V gene encodes CDR1 MNHNS and CDR2 SASEGT. The CDR3 is made up of 15 amino acids. V was cut by 6 bases and J by 4 bases, with 17 bases left in between. DNA of the CDR3: TGTGCCAGCAGCCTTCACGGGGGGCGGGCAGATACGCAGTATTTT. Its translation: CASSLHGGRADTQYF.

The chain is built from TRBV19 and TRBJ2-1, with a possible D match to TRBD2 (7 bases). Germline V gene sequence: CDR1 LNHDA, CDR2 SQIVND (reference sequence). The CDR3 contains 17 residues. V dropped 3 bases and J dropped 3 bases, with 18 bases sitting between them. The CDR3 protein is CASSIRVGRGGYNEQFF. The CDR3, as DNA: TGTGCCAGTAGTATTCGGGTGGGGAGGGGGGGCTACAATGAGCAGTTCTTC.